The rows below give T cell receptor beta chains drawn from one sample of a study of shared T cell receptors in the human thymus. Clones were sequenced by immunoSEQ multiplex PCR, and TCRdb holds only the in-frame ones, with some missing. The table shows 500,000 to 750,000 clones, with more than 75% occurring only once. A further study also used this sample, focusing on human thymus T cells.

Material for sequencing was thymocytes. These receptors were collected from a boy under two years old with a congenital heart defect. CDR3s include the opening cysteine and the closing phenylalanine or tryptophan.

CDR3	V	J
CASSWPNRGSTDTQYF	TRBV5-4	TRBJ2-3
CASTPGGQTANTGELFF	TRBV4-3	TRBJ2-2
CASSQGTPDERESTYEQYF	TRBV4-3	TRBJ2-7
CASRPVTGARVYGYTF	TRBV7-9	TRBJ1-2
CASSQSRGPPYEQYF	TRBV14	TRBJ2-7
CASSPDRGIYEQYF	TRBV6-1	-
CASSLGPTGELFF	TRBV7-2	TRBJ2-2
CASSPQGSDTEAFF	TRBV7-4	TRBJ1-1
CASSKASSGRDTQYF	TRBV21-1	TRBJ2-3
CASSETLACYEQYF	TRBV9	TRBJ2-7